Given below is one TCR beta chain in context. What it binds is not known. Assay used: immunoSEQ multiplex PCR; TCRdb lists only in-frame clones, some missing. The table lists about 34,000 clones, over 85% of them singletons. Time point reported: new active TB diagnosis, blood taken before or within 7 days of starting treatment. This entry belongs to a study of T cells in tuberculosis. For the study at large: In South Africa, adults with active tuberculosis were compared with IGRA-negative and latently infected IGRA-positive adolescents.

The study's findings and limits: Active tuberculosis alpha repertoires lay closer to GMM-specific TCRs than controls'. Smaller alpha distances in active tuberculosis partly reflected shorter CDR3-alpha lengths.

This receptor was obtained from an adult with tuberculosis. This specimen was PBMCs, taken at tuberculosis diagnosis.

The chain's CDR3 is CASSLPGGAGELFF. Written as DNA, the CDR3 is TGTGCCAGCAGCTTGCCCGGGGGGGCCGGGGAGCTGTTTTTT. The V call is TRBV5-6, the J call TRBJ2-2; 8 bases are a match to TRBD2. Germline values: CDR1 SGHDT, CDR2 YYEEEE. The CDR3 length is 14 residues. The V and J ends lost 1 base and 6 bases, in that order; junction bases with no gene match: 2.